The 11 T cell receptor beta chains listed next were all sequenced from one sample in a study of regulatory T cells. The PCR used 52 TRBV and 13 TRBJ primers. Sequenced by immunoSEQ multiplex PCR; TCRdb stores in-frame clones only, minus some. The data show 17,000 or so clones, with roughly 90% seen just once and roughly 32% held by the top ten. Sequenced input: CD8+ T cells sorted from blood. The receptors derive from a person aged 18-30 years with CD3G deficiency.

The chain joins TRBV19 to TRBJ2-1; D is possibly TRBD1 (6 bases). Germline values: CDR1 LNHDA, CDR2 SQIVND (reference sequence). Trimming took off 4 bases at V and 8 bases at J, with 18 bases between the two ends. This CDR3 is built from 15 residues. CDR3 amino acids: CASSTGTTRFHEQFF. As DNA, the CDR3 is TGTGCCAGTAGTACAGGGACAACCAGGTTTCATGAGCAGTTCTTC.

This chain joins TRBV27 and TRBJ2-3; a possible D gene is TRBD1 (5 bases). This CDR3 has 14 residues. With 4 bases removed from V and 6 bases from J, the gap between germline ends came to 14 bases. The germline CDR1 and CDR2 sequences are MNHEY and SMNVEV (reference sequence). The CDR3 nucleotides are TGTGCCAGCAGTTCGCTTGGGGCAGGGGATACGCAGTATTTT. This sequence encodes CASSSLGAGDTQYF.

J is TRBJ2-7 and V is TRBV6-6, with D uncertain. This CDR3 has 15 amino acids. Trimming pared 0 bases from V and 2 bases from J, leaving 11 bases between. Germline V gives CDR1 MNHNY, CDR2 SVGAGI (reference sequence). CDR3 amino acids: CASSYSWERTYEQYF. The CDR3 coding sequence is TGTGCCAGCAGTTACTCATGGGAACGGACCTACGAGCAGTACTTC.

This sequence joins TRBV7-9 and TRBJ2-7; 7 bases align to TRBD1. The V gene's germline CDR1 is SEHNR and CDR2 FQNEAQ (reference sequence). This CDR3 spans 15 amino acids. V was clipped by 2 bases and J by 6 bases; unmatched bases: 10. CDR3 sequence: CASSLTTGLFVEQYF. As DNA, the CDR3 is TGTGCCAGCAGCTTAACGACAGGGCTCTTCGTCGAGCAGTACTTC. Full variable domain (remainder filled in from reference TRBV7-9 and TRBJ2-7): DTGVSQNPRHKITKRGQNVTFRCDPISEHNRLYWYRQTLGQGPEFLTYFQNEAQLEKSRLLSDRFSAERPKGSFSTLEIQRTEQGDSAMYLCASSLTTGLFVEQYFGPGTRLTVT.

The V gene is TRBV28, the J gene TRBJ2-4; weak D call: TRBD2 (7 bases). The CDR3 has 13 residues. Germline assignment: CDR1 MDHEN and CDR2 SYDVKM. V lost 3 bases to trimming and J lost 6 bases, with 9 bases between them. The CDR3 loop reads CASSLRGGNIQYF. The CDR3 coding sequence is TGTGCCAGCAGTTTGAGGGGGGGAAACATTCAGTACTTC. The full variable domain, rest sourced from reference TRBV28 and TRBJ2-4, is DVKVTQSSRYLVKRTGEKVFLECVQDMDHENMFWYRQDPGLGLRLIYFSYDVKMKEKGDIPEGYSVSREKKERFSLILESASTNQTSMYLCASSLRGGNIQYFGAGTRLSVL.

This chain connects TRBV6-6 to TRBJ2-7, with a possible D match to TRBD1 (6 bases). V lost 0 bases, J lost 3 bases, and 15 bases lay in between. This CDR3 spans 16 amino acids. Per the germline V gene, CDR1 is MNHNY and CDR2 is SVGAGI (reference sequence). The CDR3 loop is CASSYSMGAVLYEQYF. In DNA form, the CDR3 reads TGTGCCAGCAGTTACTCGATGGGGGCGGTGCTCTACGAGCAGTACTTC.

The V gene is TRBV7-8, the J gene TRBJ2-5; the match to TRBD1 covers 8 bases. Losses at the gene ends were 1 base for V and 4 bases for J; bases not matched to a gene: 5. The germline V gene encodes CDR1 SGHVS and CDR2 FQNEAQ. The CDR3 sequence is 15 residues long. In nucleotides, the CDR3 is TGTGCCAGCAGCTTAGGAACGACAGGGGTAGAGACCCAGTACTTC. Protein sequence: CASSLGTTGVETQYF.

The V and J genes are TRBV7-6 and TRBJ2-5; D is possibly TRBD1 (5 bases). From germline, CDR1 is SGHVS and CDR2 FNYEAQ. CDR3 length: 15 residues. Trimming left V 1 base short and J 1 base short, with 10 bases between. In nucleotides, the CDR3 is TGTGCCAGCAGCTTAGAGGGGTCCCTCCAAGAGACCCAGTACTTC. Translation: CASSLEGSLQETQYF. The full variable domain, completed using reference TRBV7-6 and TRBJ2-5, is GAGVSQSPRYKVTKRGQDVALRCDPISGHVSLYWYRQALGQGPEFLTYFNYEAQQDKSGLPNDRFSAERPEGSISTLTIQRTEQRDSAMYRCASSLEGSLQETQYFGPGTRLLVL.

J is TRBJ2-3 and V is TRBV2, with 7 bases fitting TRBD2. Germline V gene lookup returns CDR1 SNHLY and CDR2 FYNNEI. The CDR3 consists of 17 residues. V lost 6 bases to trimming and J lost 2 bases; unmatched junction nucleotides: 14. The CDR3 spells CASRVRTGLPLTDTQYF. In DNA, the CDR3 is TGTGCCAGCAGGGTCCGGACGGGACTACCCCTCACAGATACGCAGTATTTT.

The V and J genes are TRBV2 and TRBJ2-5; 11 bases are shared with TRBD2. The J call may be incorrect, as the DNA end agrees better with TRBJ2-7. There are 14 residues in the CDR3. Germline V lookup: CDR1 SNHLY, CDR2 FYNNEI. CDR3 bases: TGTGCCAGCAGTGGGACTAGCGGGCCCTACGAGCAGTACTTC. Protein product: CASSGTSGPYEQYF.

The chain links TRBV5-1 to TRBJ1-1; D is perhaps TRBD1 (6 bases). Trimming stripped 7 bases from V and 7 bases from J, with 17 bases between. CDR1 and CDR2 (germline): SGHRS, YFSETQ. The CDR3 is 13 amino acids. The CDR3: CASYEQGLVEAFF. The CDR3 DNA reads as TGCGCCAGCTACGAACAGGGCCTAGTTGAAGCTTTCTTT.